Given below is one T cell receptor beta chain in context. This CDR3 is 14 amino acids long. Trimming removed 6 bases from V and 4 bases from J, with 15 bases in between. Germline values: CDR1 SNHLY, CDR2 FYNNEI. This sample was taken from a study of blood T cell repertoires in COVID-19. Study-wide background: T cells, B-cell-depleted T cells, or PBMCs provided the cDNA or gDNA that served as material.

Using immunoSEQ multiplex PCR, the repertoire was profiled, and TCRdb retains in-frame clones only, with some absent. This sample has approximately 180,000 clones, with 70% to 90% found just once. The chain uses TRBV2 and TRBJ1-2, with D maybe TRBD1 (5 bases). Material for sequencing was peripheral blood. The sequence was obtained from a man aged 35 to 55 with active or convalescent COVID-19. CDR3 protein: CASRGTFGPYGYTF. DNA of the CDR3: TGTGCCAGCAGGGGGACTTTTGGACCCTATGGCTACACCTTC.